This T cell receptor (beta chain) is drawn from a study of blood T cell repertoires in COVID-19. Turning to this clone: One end of the junction varies from germline; a read error may be responsible.

The cohort comprised adults aged roughly 18 to 90 years residing in approximately 22 US areas. Cohorts were assigned according to the clinical history that participants reported. Cohort 3 donors were reported recovered after two negative PCRs, clearance, or symptom resolution. The V gene's germline CDR1 is SGHTA and CDR2 FQGNSA. This CDR3 comprises 15 residues. In the original workflow: Using reference gene primer amplification, nucleated cell counts were estimated. Sequencing was performed with immunoSEQ multiplex PCR; in TCRdb, only in-frame clones are kept and a portion is missing. For V, J and clone size, that table is used; D and trimming come from the DNA. The sample records 200,000 to 250,000 clones, approximately 90% being singletons.

The chain links TRBV7-2 to TRBJ1-5; the D gene is possibly TRBD1 (6 bases). The clonotype comes from a man aged 25 to 40 who had recovered from COVID-19. Sequencing input: PBMCs or T cells enriched from blood (not recorded which). The CDR3 nucleotides are TGTGCCAGCAGCTTAGTACAGGGTAGCTATCAGCCCCAGCATTTT. This codes for CASSLVQGSYQPQHF.